This T cell receptor (beta chain) emerged from a study of blood T cells in healthy people across ages. Study outcomes and limitations: With naive T cell percentage, TCR beta diversity showed a strong correlation. Greater diversity and more naive CD4+ cells were seen in long-lived donors than in aged donors. Age brought a roughly linear fall in TCR beta diversity measured per million T cells.

Remarks on this clonotype: What it binds is not known.

The use of a sample-barcoded 5' primer and a J-beta primer mix characterized a second PCR of roughly 6 to 11 cycles. MiXCR, applied by TCRdb to the 5' RACE reads, yields one record per CDR3 protein. The table includes about 720,000 distinct CDR3 sequences, roughly 20% detected once. Sequencing input: blood. The sequence came from a man between 65 and 85 years old in good health.

The CDR3 reads CASKGQVKSPLHF. The CDR3 DNA follows: TGTGCCAGCAAAGGGCAGGTAAAGTCACCCCTCCACTTT. The J gene is TRBJ1-6, the V gene TRBV12-3 or TRBV12-4; D is ambiguous. V lost 7 bases, J lost 10 bases, and 14 bases lay in between. The CDR3 has 13 amino acids.